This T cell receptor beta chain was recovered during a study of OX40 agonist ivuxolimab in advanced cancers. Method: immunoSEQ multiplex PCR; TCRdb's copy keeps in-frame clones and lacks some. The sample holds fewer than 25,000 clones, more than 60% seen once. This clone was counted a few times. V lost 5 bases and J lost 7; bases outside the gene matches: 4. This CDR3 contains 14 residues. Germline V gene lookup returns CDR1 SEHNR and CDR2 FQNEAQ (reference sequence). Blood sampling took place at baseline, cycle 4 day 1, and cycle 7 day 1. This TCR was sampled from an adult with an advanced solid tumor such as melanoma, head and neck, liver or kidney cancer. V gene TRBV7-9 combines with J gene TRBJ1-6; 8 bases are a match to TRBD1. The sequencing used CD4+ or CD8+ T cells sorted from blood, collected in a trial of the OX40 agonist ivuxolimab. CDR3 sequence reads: CASSPRQGNSPLHF. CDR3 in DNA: TGTGCCAGCAGCCCAAGACAGGGGAATTCACCCCTCCACTTT.